A single sample gave rise to the 31 T cell receptor beta chains below, sequenced in a study of blood T cell repertoires in COVID-19. The assay was immunoSEQ multiplex PCR, and TCRdb's table has in-frame clones only and misses some. This sample has over 150,000 clones, with around 84% found just once. The sequencing input was PBMCs or T cells enriched from blood (not recorded which). The origin of the receptors is a man in his forties or fifties who had recovered from COVID-19.

The chain joins TRBV6-5 to TRBJ2-1, with 7 bases identical to TRBD2. This CDR3 spans 14 amino acids. V gave up 6 bases and J gave up 0 bases; unmatched junction bases: 2. In germline, CDR1 is MNHEY, CDR2 SVGAGI. Here the CDR3 DNA reads TGTGCCAGCAGACGGGGGGACTCCTACAATGAGCAGTTCTTC. This gives the protein CASRRGDSYNEQFF.

V gene TRBV6-1 combines with J gene TRBJ2-7; unclear D gene. Deletions cut 2 bases from V and 0 bases from J, with 11 bases between. From germline, CDR1 is MNHNS and CDR2 SASEGT. This CDR3 has 15 residues. The CDR3 loop reads CASSELAGSSYEQYF. As DNA, the CDR3 is TGTGCCAGCAGTGAATTGGCAGGCAGCTCCTACGAGCAGTACTTC.

This chain uses TRBV25-1 with TRBJ1-1; D not resolved. The germline gives CDR1 MGHDK, CDR2 SYGVNS. The V end was cut by 5 bases, the J end by 4 bases, with 8 bases between. This CDR3 has 12 residues. The CDR3 sequence: CASSTYGTEAFF. In nucleotides, the CDR3 is TGTGCCAGCAGTACCTATGGCACTGAAGCTTTCTTT.

The V and J genes are TRBV4-1 and TRBJ2-7, with TRBD1 matching over 8 bases. V was clipped by 0 bases and J by 7 bases; unmatched bases: 8. The CDR3 contains 15 residues. CDR1 MGHRA and CDR2 YSYEKL come from the germline V gene. CDR3 sequence: CASSQDYQGAREQYF. CDR3 DNA sequence: TGCGCCAGCAGCCAAGATTACCAGGGGGCGCGTGAGCAGTACTTC.

The chain is built from TRBV19 and TRBJ1-1; D might be TRBD1 (5 bases). V gave up 6 bases and J gave up 0 bases, with 11 bases separating them. CDR1 is LNHDA, CDR2 SQIVND, per germline (reference sequence). The CDR3 is made up of 14 amino acids. The CDR3 sequence is CASRGQYMNTEAFF. For the CDR3, the DNA is TGTGCCAGTAGGGGGCAGTACATGAACACTGAAGCTTTCTTT.

This clone was counted between two and nine times. The V call is TRBV7-2, the J call TRBJ2-6; D is undetermined. Per germline, CDR1 SGHTA and CDR2 FQGNSA. The germline V and J ends were trimmed by 1 base and 2 bases, with 6 bases remaining between them. The CDR3 consists of 15 residues. The CDR3 here is CASSLGQAGANVLTF. CDR3 DNA: TGTGCCAGCAGCTTAGGGCAGGCTGGGGCCAACGTCCTGACTTTC.

The V and J genes are TRBV2 and TRBJ1-2; a weak D match, TRBD1 (5 bases). Germline assignment: CDR1 SNHLY and CDR2 FYNNEI. This CDR3 contains 13 residues. Trimming removed 1 base from V and 4 bases from J, with 7 bases in between. CDR3 residues: CASSEEGSYGYTF. DNA of the CDR3: TGTGCCAGCAGTGAAGAGGGGTCCTATGGCTACACCTTC.

The rearrangement joins TRBV5-1 to TRBJ2-2, with 7 bases matching TRBD1. This CDR3 has 15 amino acids. The germline CDR1 and CDR2 sequences are SGHRS and YFSETQ. V lost 3 bases to trimming and J lost 3 bases; unmatched junction nucleotides: 5. The CDR3 is CASSSPGQHTGELFF. CDR3 coding DNA: TGCGCCAGCAGCTCCCCGGGACAGCACACCGGGGAGCTGTTTTTT.

The chain uses TRBV18 and TRBJ1-3; 7 positions agree with TRBD1. Germline V lookup: CDR1 KGHSH, CDR2 LQKENI. The CDR3 sequence is 15 residues long. J was trimmed by 0 bases and V by 1 base; bases with no gene match: 0. The CDR3 reads CASSPRDSSGNTIYF. CDR3 nucleotides: TGTGCCAGCTCACCACGGGACAGCTCTGGAAACACCATATATTTT.

The CDR3 sequence: CASSLVTGQNTEAFF. The CDR3 bases are TGCGCCAGCAGCTTGGTCACGGGACAGAACACTGAAGCTTTCTTT. This rearrangement joins TRBV5-1 to TRBJ1-1; TRBD1 is a possible D gene (6 bases). The length of the CDR3 is 15 residues. Per germline, CDR1 SGHRS and CDR2 YFSETQ. Trimming removed 0 bases at V and 1 base at J, with 10 bases between.

The rearrangement uses TRBV19 and TRBJ1-6; the D gene is possibly TRBD1 (6 bases). The CDR3 totals 14 residues. V was clipped by 7 bases and J by 4 bases, with 11 bases between them. The germline V gene encodes CDR1 LNHDA and CDR2 SQIVND (reference sequence). CDR3 sequence: CASTLTGYNSPLHF. The DNA of the CDR3 is TGTGCCAGTACCCTGACAGGTTATAATTCACCCCTCCACTTT. Looking up the rest from reference TRBV19 and TRBJ1-6 gives the full variable domain: DGGITQSPKYLFRKEGQNVTLSCEQNLNHDAMYWYRQDPGQGLRLIYYSQIVNDFQKGDIAEGYSVSREKKESFPLTVTSAQKNPTAFYLCASTLTGYNSPLHFGNGTRLTVT.

The chain recombines TRBV14 with TRBJ2-1, with 8 bases aligning to TRBD2. In germline, CDR1 is SGHDN, CDR2 FVKESK. J lost 8 bases, V lost 0 bases, and 15 bases had no gene match. The CDR3 contains 18 residues. The CDR3 DNA reads as TGTGCCAGCAGCCAAGATCTTTCGGGGGGGTTACGCGCTCATGAGCAGTTCTTC. Its protein product is CASSQDLSGGLRAHEQFF.

V and J are TRBV10-3 and TRBJ1-2; possible D gene TRBD1, 6 bases. The V end lost 7 bases, the J end lost 8 bases, and 17 bases lay between the germline ends. CDR3 length: 13 amino acids. CDR1 is ENHRY, CDR2 SYGVKD, per germline. CDR3 nucleotides: TGTGCCATCACGGCAGGGGCGGATCAAGGCTACACCTTC. This codes for CAITAGADQGYTF.

To note about this clone: One junction end disagrees with the germline gene, perhaps due to a read error. This sequence joins TRBV11-3 and TRBJ2-1, with D maybe TRBD1 (6 bases). Germline V gene sequence: CDR1 SGHNT, CDR2 YENEEA. The CDR3 sequence is 12 residues long. CDR3 sequence (DNA): TGTGCCAGCAGCTTAGGGGGGCGGGCGTCCATCTTC. It is translated as CASSLGGRASIF.

Here the CDR3 DNA reads TGTGCCAGCAGCTGGGACAGGGGTTTCACTGAAGCTTTCTTT. Protein product: CASSWDRGFTEAFF. The V and J genes are TRBV7-2 and TRBJ1-1, with 10 bases aligning to TRBD1. The CDR3 extends over 14 amino acids. Germline V CDR1 and CDR2: SGHTA, FQGNSA. V gave up 4 bases and J gave up 4 bases; unmatched junction bases: 3.

There are a few counts of this clone. This rearrangement joins TRBV2 to TRBJ1-2, with 10 bases matching TRBD1. The CDR3 is 15 amino acids. Trimming took 6 bases from V and 4 from J; bases not matched to a gene: 8. The germline gives CDR1 SNHLY, CDR2 FYNNEI. CDR3: CASRVRDRGVYGYTF. The CDR3 bases are TGTGCCAGCAGGGTCCGGGACAGGGGCGTCTATGGCTACACCTTC.

The J gene is TRBJ2-7, the V gene TRBV7-8, with D hard to call. Germline CDR1 and CDR2: SGHVS and FQNEAQ. This CDR3 is built from 12 residues. Deletions cut 5 bases from V and 3 bases from J, with 8 bases between. CDR3 region: CASSQQYYEQYF. The CDR3 nucleotides are TGTGCCAGCAGCCAACAGTACTACGAGCAGTACTTC.

A single count supports this clone. The CDR3 reads CASSGPGQGETDTQYF. Here the CDR3 DNA reads TGCGCCAGCAGCGGACCGGGACAGGGGGAAACAGATACGCAGTATTTT. This sequence joins TRBV5-1 and TRBJ2-3; 11 nucleotides match TRBD1. Germline values: CDR1 SGHRS, CDR2 YFSETQ. The CDR3 sequence is 16 residues long. J gave up 3 bases and V 4 bases, and 7 bases lay outside the gene matches.

The chain joins TRBV27 to TRBJ2-2; 8 nucleotides align to TRBD2. Unmatched junction bases numbered 12, after V lost 6 bases and J lost 3 bases. Germline V gives CDR1 MNHEY, CDR2 SMNVEV (reference sequence). CDR3 length: 17 amino acids. CDR3 amino acids: CASRLGPGGADTGELFF. In nucleotides, the CDR3 is TGTGCCAGCAGATTGGGCCCGGGGGGGGCGGACACCGGGGAGCTGTTTTTT.

The chain's CDR3 is CSAQGQGPISGANVLTF. The DNA of the CDR3 is TGCAGCGCCCAAGGACAGGGCCCAATCTCTGGGGCCAACGTCCTGACTTTC. The chain employs TRBV29-1 and TRBJ2-6, with TRBD1 matching over 8 bases. Per the germline V gene, CDR1 is SQVTM and CDR2 is ANQGSEA. V was pared by 7 bases and J by 0 bases, with 11 bases of the junction left unmatched. The CDR3 runs to 17 residues. Looking up the rest from reference TRBV29-1 and TRBJ2-6 gives the full variable domain: SAVISQKPSRDICQRGTSLTIQCQVDSQVTMMFWYRQQPGQSLTLIATANQGSEATYESGFVIDKFPISRPNLTFSTLTVSNMSPEDSSIYLCSAQGQGPISGANVLTFGAGSRLTVL.

This clone was found many times. The genes are TRBV4-1 and TRBJ2-5, with TRBD2 identical over 8 bases. This CDR3 is 13 amino acids long. Per germline, CDR1 MGHRA and CDR2 YSYEKL. With 8 bases clipped from V and 2 bases from J, the junction kept 4 bases outside the gene matches. CDR3 DNA sequence: TGCGCCAGCGCGGGGGGCTATCAAGAGACCCAGTACTTC. This gives the protein CASAGGYQETQYF.

The chain joins TRBV18 to TRBJ2-5; 7 positions agree with TRBD2. Losses at the gene ends were 3 bases for V and 1 base for J; bases not matched to a gene: 5. Per germline, CDR1 KGHSH and CDR2 LQKENI. This CDR3 region has 15 residues. The CDR3 loop reads CASSPTSSGQETQYF. As DNA, the CDR3 is TGTGCCAGCTCACCCACCTCTAGCGGCCAAGAGACCCAGTACTTC. The variable domain in full, completed from reference TRBV18 and TRBJ2-5, reads NAGVMQNPRHLVRRRGQEARLRCSPMKGHSHVYWYRQLPEEGLKFMVYLQKENIIDESGMPKERFSAEFPKEGPSILRIQQVVRGDSAAYFCASSPTSSGQETQYFGPGTRLLVL.

The chain carries TRBV5-1 and TRBJ1-1, with D perhaps matching TRBD1 (5 bases). This CDR3 spans 14 amino acids. Germline-derived CDR1 and CDR2 are SGHRS and YFSETQ. The V and J ends lost 0 bases and 4 bases respectively, with 10 bases between them. CDR3 amino acids: CASSLGQGFTEAFF. CDR3 bases: TGCGCCAGCAGCTTGGGTCAGGGTTTCACTGAAGCTTTCTTT.

This clone came up once. V and J are TRBV7-3 and TRBJ2-3, with 7 bases lining up with TRBD1. The germline gives CDR1 SGHTA, CDR2 FQGTGA. The CDR3 sequence is 13 residues long. Germline trimming cut 6 bases from V and 6 bases from J; bases unmatched to any gene: 6. The CDR3 sequence: CASRRGQWDTQYF. The CDR3 nucleotides read TGTGCCAGCAGAAGGGGACAGTGGGATACGCAGTATTTT.

This clone has just a few counts. The chain couples TRBV3-1 (or the pseudogene TRBV3-2) to TRBJ2-2, with D tentatively TRBD1 (6 bases). There are 14 residues in the CDR3. Germline CDR1 reads LGHDT; CDR2 reads YNNKEL (reference sequence). V was shortened by 4 bases and J by 5 bases, with 11 bases between the two germline ends. CDR3 DNA: TGTGCCAGCAGCCGGACAGATAGGACCGGGGAGCTGTTTTTT. Residues: CASSRTDRTGELFF.

Only a few counts were recorded for this clone. This chain joins TRBV20-1 and TRBJ2-3; 12 bases fit TRBD2. V shed 4 bases, J shed 5 bases, and the junction held 13 bases outside the gene matches. In germline, CDR1 is DFQATT, CDR2 SNEGSKA (reference sequence). The CDR3 is 17 amino acids. The CDR3 DNA is TGCAGTGCTAATGAGAAGACTAGCGGGGGAGAGGGAGATACGCAGTATTTT. Translation: CSANEKTSGGEGDTQYF.

J is TRBJ2-3 and V is TRBV5-6, with 9 bases that match TRBD1. CDR1 is SGHDT, CDR2 YYEEEE, per germline. There are 16 residues in the CDR3. Trimming took 3 bases from V and 3 from J; bases not matched to a gene: 8. In DNA form, the CDR3 reads TGTGCCAGCAGCTCTTATGGGACAGGGCGTACAGATACGCAGTATTTT. Protein sequence: CASSSYGTGRTDTQYF. The full variable domain, its missing parts supplied by reference TRBV5-6 and TRBJ2-3, is DAGVTQSPTHLIKTRGQQVTLRCSPKSGHDTVSWYQQALGQGPQFIFQYYEEEERQRGNFPDRFSGHQFPNYSSELNVNALLLGDSALYLCASSSYGTGRTDTQYFGPGTRLTVL.

J is TRBJ2-7 and V is TRBV9, with 7 bases that match TRBD1. Germline V gene data show CDR1 as SGDLS and CDR2 as YYNGEE. The CDR3 has 14 amino acids. Trimming cost V 4 bases and J 6 bases; bases outside gene matches: 10. DNA for the CDR3: TGTGCCAGCAGCCCCGGACAGGCTACTTCCGAGCAGTACTTC. It is translated as CASSPGQATSEQYF.

V gene TRBV30 combines with J gene TRBJ2-5; D is ambiguous. The CDR3 is made up of 14 amino acids. V lost 3 bases to trimming and J lost 5 bases, with 16 bases between them. Germline V gene lookup returns CDR1 GTSNPN and CDR2 SVGIG (reference sequence). DNA of the CDR3: TGTGCCTGGAGGGAAATGGGCAGGTCGGAGACCCAGTACTTC. As protein: CAWREMGRSETQYF. The entire variable domain, with the rest obtained from reference TRBV30 and TRBJ2-5, is as follows: SQTIHQWPATLVQPVGSPLSLECTVEGTSNPNLYWYRQAAGRGLQLLFYSVGIGQISSEVPQNLSASRPQDRQFILSSKKLLLSDSGFYLCAWREMGRSETQYFGPGTRLLVL.

The chain recombines TRBV27 with TRBJ2-5; 7 bases are shared with TRBD1. The germline V gene has CDR1 MNHEY and CDR2 SMNVEV (reference sequence). V lost 6 bases, J lost 4 bases, and 8 bases stayed unmatched. The CDR3 contains 14 residues. CDR3 nucleotide sequence: TGTGCCAGCAGGCTACGACAGGGTGGAGAGACCCAGTACTTC. Translated: CASRLRQGGETQYF.

This chain uses TRBV11-3 with TRBJ2-3; 8 bases align to TRBD2. The CDR3 is 14 residues long. Looked up from germline, CDR1 is SGHNT and CDR2 is YENEEA. V was clipped by 1 base and J by 6 bases; unmatched bases: 3. CDR3 nucleotides: TGTGCCAGCAGCTTAGGACGGACTAGCGATACGCAGTATTTT. Amino acids: CASSLGRTSDTQYF.